The subject of this entry is one TCR beta chain. Its antigen is still unknown. This sample was included in a study of T cells expressing NK-cell markers. Across the whole study: Sorted CD3+CD56-NKG2C+, CD3+CD56+NKG2C+ and CD3+CD56+NKG2C- T cells supplied the TCR beta repertoires. One of the eight sequenced donors was seronegative, whereas the other seven were HCMV-seropositive.

Notes on the study in general: The dominant NKG2C+ clonotypes represented roughly 1.0-7.5% of CD8+ T cells in over 5 donors. These clonotypes, the leaders elsewhere, also led the CD3+CD56-NKG2C+ fraction in a few donors.

No DNA is given; TCRdb re-called the 5' RACE reads and lists each CDR3 protein once. Its listing shows roughly 430,000 distinct CDR3 sequences. The sequence derives from a woman between 18 and 70 years old in good health. Material: blood T cells: a sorted CD56 or NKG2C T cell subset, CD4+ or CD8+ T cells, or bulk PBMC T cells (not recorded which).

This CDR3 reads CASTPGHPYNSPLHF. The chain joins TRBV12-3 or TRBV12-4 to TRBJ1-6; the TCRdb call, TRBD1, lacks DNA for checking. CDR3 length: 15 residues.